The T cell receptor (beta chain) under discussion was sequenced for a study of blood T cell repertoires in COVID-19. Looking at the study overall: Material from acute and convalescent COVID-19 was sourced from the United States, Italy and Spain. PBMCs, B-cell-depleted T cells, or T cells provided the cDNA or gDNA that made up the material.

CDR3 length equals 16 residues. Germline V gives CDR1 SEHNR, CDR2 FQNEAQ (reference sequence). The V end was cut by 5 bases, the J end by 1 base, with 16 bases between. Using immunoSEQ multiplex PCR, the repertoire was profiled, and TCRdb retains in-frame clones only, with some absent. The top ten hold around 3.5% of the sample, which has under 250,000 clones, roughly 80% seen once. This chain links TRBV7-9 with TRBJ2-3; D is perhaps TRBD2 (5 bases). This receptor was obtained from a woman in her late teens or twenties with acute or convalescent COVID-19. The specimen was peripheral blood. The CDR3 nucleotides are TGTGCCAGCAGCCTCAAGGCCGGACTGCGCACAGATACGCAGTATTTT. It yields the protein CASSLKAGLRTDTQYF.